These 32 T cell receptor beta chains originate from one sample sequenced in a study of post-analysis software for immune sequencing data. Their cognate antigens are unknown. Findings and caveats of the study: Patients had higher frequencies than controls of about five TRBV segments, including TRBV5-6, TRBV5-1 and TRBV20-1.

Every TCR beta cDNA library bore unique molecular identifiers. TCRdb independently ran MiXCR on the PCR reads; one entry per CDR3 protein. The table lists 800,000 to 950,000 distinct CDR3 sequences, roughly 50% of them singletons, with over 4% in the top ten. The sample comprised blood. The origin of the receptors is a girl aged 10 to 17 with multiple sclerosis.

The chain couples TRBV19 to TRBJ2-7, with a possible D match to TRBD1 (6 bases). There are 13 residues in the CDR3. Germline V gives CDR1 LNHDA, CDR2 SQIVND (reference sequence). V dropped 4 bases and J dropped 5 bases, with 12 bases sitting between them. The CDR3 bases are TGTGCCAGTAGTACGAGGACAGCTGACGAGCAGTACTTC. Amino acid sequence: CASSTRTADEQYF.

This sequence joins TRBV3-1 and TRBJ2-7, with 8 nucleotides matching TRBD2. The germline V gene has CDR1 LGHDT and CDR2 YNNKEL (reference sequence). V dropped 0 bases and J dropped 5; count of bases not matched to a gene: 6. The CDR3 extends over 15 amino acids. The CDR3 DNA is TGTGCCAGCAGCCAAGATATCAGTAGCGGGAACGAGCAGTACTTC. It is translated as CASSQDISSGNEQYF.

In DNA, the CDR3 is TGTGCCAGCAGTCTTCCCGGGACAGGGGCCGGGGCAGATACGCAGTATTTT. Translating it yields CASSLPGTGAGADTQYF. The V call is TRBV25-1, the J call TRBJ2-3, with TRBD1 matching 10 bases. The CDR3 runs to 17 residues. Germline V CDR1 and CDR2: MGHDK, SYGVNS. The V segment lost 5 bases and the J segment 4 bases; nucleotides outside the gene matches: 12.

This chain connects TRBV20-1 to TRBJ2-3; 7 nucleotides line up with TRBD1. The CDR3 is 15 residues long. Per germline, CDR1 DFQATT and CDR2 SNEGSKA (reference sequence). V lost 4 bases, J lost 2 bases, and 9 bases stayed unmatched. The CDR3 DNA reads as TGCAGTGCTAACCCCCGAGGGGGCCCCACAGATACGCAGTATTTT. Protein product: CSANPRGGPTDTQYF.

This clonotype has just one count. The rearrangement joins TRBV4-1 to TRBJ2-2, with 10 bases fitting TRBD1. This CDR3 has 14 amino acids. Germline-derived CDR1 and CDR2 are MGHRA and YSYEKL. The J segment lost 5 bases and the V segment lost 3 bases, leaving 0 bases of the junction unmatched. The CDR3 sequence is CASSQGQGTGELFF. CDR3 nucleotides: TGCGCCAGCAGCCAGGGACAGGGGACCGGGGAGCTGTTTTTT.

The CDR3 loop reads CASSPSGGGASNQPQHF. The CDR3 DNA follows: TGTGCCAGCAGTCCCTCCGGGGGGGGAGCTAGCAATCAGCCCCAGCATTTT. The J gene is TRBJ1-5, the V gene TRBV6-1; D possibly corresponds to TRBD1 (5 bases). This CDR3 spans 17 amino acids. The germline V gene has CDR1 MNHNS and CDR2 SASEGT. Trimming left V 5 bases short and J 0 bases short, with 17 bases between.

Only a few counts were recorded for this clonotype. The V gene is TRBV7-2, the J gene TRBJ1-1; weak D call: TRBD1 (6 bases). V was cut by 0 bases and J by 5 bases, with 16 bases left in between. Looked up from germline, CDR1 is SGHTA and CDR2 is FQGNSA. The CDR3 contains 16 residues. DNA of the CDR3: TGTGCCAGCAGCTTAGCCCGAGGGGGAGGGAGGACTGAAGCTTTCTTT. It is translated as CASSLARGGGRTEAFF.

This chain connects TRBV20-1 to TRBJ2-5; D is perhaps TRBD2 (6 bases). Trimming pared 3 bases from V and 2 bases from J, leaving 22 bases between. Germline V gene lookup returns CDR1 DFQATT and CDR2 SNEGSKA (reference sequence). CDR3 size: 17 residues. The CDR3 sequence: CSASRPSGLPIQETQYF. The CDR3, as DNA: TGCAGTGCTAGCCGGCCCTCGGGACTTCCAATTCAAGAGACCCAGTACTTC.

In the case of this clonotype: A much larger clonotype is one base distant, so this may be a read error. CDR3 sequence: CACSFYEQYF. The CDR3 bases are TGTGCCTGCAGTTTCTACGAGCAGTACTTC. This chain links TRBV6-1 with TRBJ2-7; no reliable D call. CDR1 MNHNS and CDR2 SASEGT come from the germline V gene. The CDR3 is 10 amino acids.

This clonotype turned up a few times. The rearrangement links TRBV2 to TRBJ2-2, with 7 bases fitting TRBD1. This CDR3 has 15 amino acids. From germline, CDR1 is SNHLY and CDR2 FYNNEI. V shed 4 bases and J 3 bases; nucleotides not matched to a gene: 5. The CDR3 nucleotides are TGTGCCAGCAGTGGACAGGGCCCCGACACCGGGGAGCTGTTTTTT. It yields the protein CASSGQGPDTGELFF.

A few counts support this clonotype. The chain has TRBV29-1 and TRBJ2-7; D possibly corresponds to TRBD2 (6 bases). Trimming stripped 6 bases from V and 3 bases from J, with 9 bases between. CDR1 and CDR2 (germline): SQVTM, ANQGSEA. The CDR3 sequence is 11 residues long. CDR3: CSVRGVYEQYF. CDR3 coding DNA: TGCAGCGTGCGCGGGGTCTACGAGCAGTACTTC.

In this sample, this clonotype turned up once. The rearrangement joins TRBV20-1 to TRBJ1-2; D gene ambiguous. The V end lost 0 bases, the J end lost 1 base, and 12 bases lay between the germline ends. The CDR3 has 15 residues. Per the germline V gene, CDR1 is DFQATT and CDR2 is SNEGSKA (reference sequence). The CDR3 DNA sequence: TGCAGTGCTAGAGATCGGTGGAGAGATAACTATGGCTACACCTTC. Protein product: CSARDRWRDNYGYTF.

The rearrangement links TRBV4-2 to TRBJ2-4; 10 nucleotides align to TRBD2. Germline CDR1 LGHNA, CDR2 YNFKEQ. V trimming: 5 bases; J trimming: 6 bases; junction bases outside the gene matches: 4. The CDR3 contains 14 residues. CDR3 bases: TGTGCCAGCAGCGCCCGGACTAGCGGAAACATTCAGTACTTC. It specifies CASSARTSGNIQYF.

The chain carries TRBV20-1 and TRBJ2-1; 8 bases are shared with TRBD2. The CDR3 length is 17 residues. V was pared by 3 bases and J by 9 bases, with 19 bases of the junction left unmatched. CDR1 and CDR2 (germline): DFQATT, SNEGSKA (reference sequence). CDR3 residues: CSASYQAAGGWQGEQFF. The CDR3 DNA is TGCAGTGCTAGCTACCAGGCGGCGGGAGGCTGGCAAGGTGAGCAGTTCTTC.

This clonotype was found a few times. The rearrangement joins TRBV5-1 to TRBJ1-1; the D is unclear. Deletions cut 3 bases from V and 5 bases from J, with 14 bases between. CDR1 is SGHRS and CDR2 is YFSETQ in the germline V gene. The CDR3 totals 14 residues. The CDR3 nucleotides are TGCGCCAGCAGCTCCGGTCCCCCGGGGACTGAAGCTTTCTTT. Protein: CASSSGPPGTEAFF. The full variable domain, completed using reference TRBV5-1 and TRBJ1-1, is KAGVTQTPRYLIKTRGQQVTLSCSPISGHRSVSWYQQTPGQGLQFLFEYFSETQRNKGNFPGRFSGRQFSNSRSEMNVSTLELGDSALYLCASSSGPPGTEAFFGQGTRLTVV.

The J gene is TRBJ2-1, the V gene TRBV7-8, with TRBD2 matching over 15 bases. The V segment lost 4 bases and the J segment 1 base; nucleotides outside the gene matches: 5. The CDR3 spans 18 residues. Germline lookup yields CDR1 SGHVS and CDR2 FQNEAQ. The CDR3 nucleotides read TGTGCCAGCAGCTCGAGGACTAGCGGGGGGGCTTCCTACAATGAGCAGTTCTTC. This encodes CASSSRTSGGASYNEQFF.

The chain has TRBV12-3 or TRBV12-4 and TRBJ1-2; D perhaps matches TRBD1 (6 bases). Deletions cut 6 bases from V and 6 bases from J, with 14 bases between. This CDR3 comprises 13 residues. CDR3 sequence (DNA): TGTGCCAGCAGCCACCCGACAGGTGATGGCTACACCTTC. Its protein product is CASSHPTGDGYTF.

The CDR3 loop is CSARGDEGTYEQYF. The CDR3 DNA sequence: TGCAGTGCTAGAGGGGATGAGGGCACCTACGAGCAGTACTTC. The V call is TRBV20-1, the J call TRBJ2-7; perhaps TRBD2 as D (5 bases). The CDR3 sequence is 14 residues long. V dropped 1 base and J dropped 2 bases, with 12 bases sitting between them. Germline V gene lookup returns CDR1 DFQATT and CDR2 SNEGSKA (reference sequence).

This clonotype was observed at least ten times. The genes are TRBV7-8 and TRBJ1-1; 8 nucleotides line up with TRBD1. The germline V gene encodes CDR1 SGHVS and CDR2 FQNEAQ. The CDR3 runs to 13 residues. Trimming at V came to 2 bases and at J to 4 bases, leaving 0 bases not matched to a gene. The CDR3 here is CASSLTGGTEAFF. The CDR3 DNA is TGTGCCAGCAGCTTAACAGGGGGCACTGAAGCTTTCTTT.

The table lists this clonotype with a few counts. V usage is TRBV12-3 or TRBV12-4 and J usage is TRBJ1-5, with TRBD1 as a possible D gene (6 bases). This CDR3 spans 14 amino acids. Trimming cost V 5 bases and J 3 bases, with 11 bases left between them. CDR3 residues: CASSTGSSNQPQHF. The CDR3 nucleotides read TGTGCCAGCAGTACAGGGAGTTCCAATCAGCCCCAGCATTTT.

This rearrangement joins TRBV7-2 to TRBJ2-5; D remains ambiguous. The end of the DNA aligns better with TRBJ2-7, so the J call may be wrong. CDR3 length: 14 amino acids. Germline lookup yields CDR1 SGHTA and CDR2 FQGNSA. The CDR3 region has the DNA TGTGCCAGCAGCTCCGAGTTCGCATACCACGAGCAGTACTTC. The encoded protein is CASSSEFAYHEQYF.

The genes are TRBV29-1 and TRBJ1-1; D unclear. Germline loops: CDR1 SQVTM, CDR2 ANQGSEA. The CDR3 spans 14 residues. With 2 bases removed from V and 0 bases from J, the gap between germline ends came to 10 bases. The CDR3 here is CSVEYRVMNTEAFF. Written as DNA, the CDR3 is TGCAGCGTTGAATACCGGGTCATGAACACTGAAGCTTTCTTT.

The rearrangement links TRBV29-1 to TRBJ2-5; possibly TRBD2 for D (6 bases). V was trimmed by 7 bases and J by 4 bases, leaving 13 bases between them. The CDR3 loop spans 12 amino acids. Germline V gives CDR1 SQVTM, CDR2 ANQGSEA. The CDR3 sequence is CSGGASRETQYF. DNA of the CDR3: TGCAGCGGCGGGGCTAGCCGAGAGACCCAGTACTTC.

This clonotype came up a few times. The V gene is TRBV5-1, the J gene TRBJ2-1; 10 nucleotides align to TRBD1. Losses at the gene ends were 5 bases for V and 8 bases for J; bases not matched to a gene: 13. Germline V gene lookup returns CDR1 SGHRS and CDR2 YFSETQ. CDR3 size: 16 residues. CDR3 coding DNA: TGCGCCAGCAGACTGGACCCGGGACAGGGGTTTCATGAGCAGTTCTTC. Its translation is CASRLDPGQGFHEQFF. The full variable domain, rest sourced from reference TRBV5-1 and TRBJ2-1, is KAGVTQTPRYLIKTRGQQVTLSCSPISGHRSVSWYQQTPGQGLQFLFEYFSETQRNKGNFPGRFSGRQFSNSRSEMNVSTLELGDSALYLCASRLDPGQGFHEQFFGPGTRLTVL.

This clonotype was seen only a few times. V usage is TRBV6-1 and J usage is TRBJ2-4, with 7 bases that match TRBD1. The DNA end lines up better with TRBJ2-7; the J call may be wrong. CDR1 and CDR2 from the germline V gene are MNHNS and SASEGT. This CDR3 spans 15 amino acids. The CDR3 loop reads CASKTRDSFTYEQYF. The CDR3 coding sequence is TGTGCCAGCAAGACAAGGGACAGTTTTACCTACGAGCAGTACTTC.

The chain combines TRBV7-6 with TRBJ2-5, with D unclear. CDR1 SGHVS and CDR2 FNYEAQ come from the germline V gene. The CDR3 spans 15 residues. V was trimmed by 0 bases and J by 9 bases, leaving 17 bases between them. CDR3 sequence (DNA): TGTGCCAGCAGCTTAGCCGGTTATGACGGTAGGGCCCAGTACTTC. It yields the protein CASSLAGYDGRAQYF. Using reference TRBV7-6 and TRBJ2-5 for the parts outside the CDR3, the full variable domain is GAGVSQSPRYKVTKRGQDVALRCDPISGHVSLYWYRQALGQGPEFLTYFNYEAQQDKSGLPNDRFSAERPEGSISTLTIQRTEQRDSAMYRCASSLAGYDGRAQYFGPGTRLLVL.

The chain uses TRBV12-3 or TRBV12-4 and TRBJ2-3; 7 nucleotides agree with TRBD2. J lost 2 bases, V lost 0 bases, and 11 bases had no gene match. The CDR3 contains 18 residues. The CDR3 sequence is CASSLAKGQRGYTDTQYF. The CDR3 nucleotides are TGTGCCAGCAGTTTAGCGAAGGGCCAGCGGGGCTACACAGATACGCAGTATTTT.

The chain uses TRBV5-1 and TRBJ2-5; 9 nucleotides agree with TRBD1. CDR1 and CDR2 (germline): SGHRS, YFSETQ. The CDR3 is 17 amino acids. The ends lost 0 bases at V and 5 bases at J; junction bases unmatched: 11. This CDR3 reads CASSLAPGTGLRETQYF. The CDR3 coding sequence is TGCGCCAGCAGCTTGGCCCCCGGGACAGGGCTAAGGGAGACCCAGTACTTC.

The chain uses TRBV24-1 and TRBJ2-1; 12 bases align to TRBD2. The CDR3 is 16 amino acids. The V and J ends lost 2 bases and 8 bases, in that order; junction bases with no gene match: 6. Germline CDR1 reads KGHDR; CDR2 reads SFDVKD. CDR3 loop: CATSDSSGRALYEQFF. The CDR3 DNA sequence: TGTGCCACCAGTGATTCTAGCGGGAGGGCCCTTTATGAGCAGTTCTTC.

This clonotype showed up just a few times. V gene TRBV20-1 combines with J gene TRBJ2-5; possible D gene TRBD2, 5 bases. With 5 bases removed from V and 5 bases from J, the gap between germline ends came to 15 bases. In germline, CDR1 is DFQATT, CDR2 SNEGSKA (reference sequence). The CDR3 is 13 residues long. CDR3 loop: CSAATIARETQYF. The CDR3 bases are TGCAGTGCTGCAACTATAGCGAGGGAGACCCAGTACTTC.

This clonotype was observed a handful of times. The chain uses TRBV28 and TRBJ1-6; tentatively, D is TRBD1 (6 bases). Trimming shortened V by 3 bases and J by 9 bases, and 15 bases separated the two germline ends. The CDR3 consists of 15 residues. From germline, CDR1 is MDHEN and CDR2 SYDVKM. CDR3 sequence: CASSLTGHPGSPLHF. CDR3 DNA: TGTGCCAGCAGTTTGACAGGCCACCCAGGTTCACCCCTCCACTTT.

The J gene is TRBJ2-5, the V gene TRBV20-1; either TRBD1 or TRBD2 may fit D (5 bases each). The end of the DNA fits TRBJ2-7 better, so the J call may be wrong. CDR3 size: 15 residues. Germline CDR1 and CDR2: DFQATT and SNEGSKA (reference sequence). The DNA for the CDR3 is TGCAGTGCTAGAGATCGTGGGGGTCCCGTAAACGAGCAGTACTTC. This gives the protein CSARDRGGPVNEQYF.